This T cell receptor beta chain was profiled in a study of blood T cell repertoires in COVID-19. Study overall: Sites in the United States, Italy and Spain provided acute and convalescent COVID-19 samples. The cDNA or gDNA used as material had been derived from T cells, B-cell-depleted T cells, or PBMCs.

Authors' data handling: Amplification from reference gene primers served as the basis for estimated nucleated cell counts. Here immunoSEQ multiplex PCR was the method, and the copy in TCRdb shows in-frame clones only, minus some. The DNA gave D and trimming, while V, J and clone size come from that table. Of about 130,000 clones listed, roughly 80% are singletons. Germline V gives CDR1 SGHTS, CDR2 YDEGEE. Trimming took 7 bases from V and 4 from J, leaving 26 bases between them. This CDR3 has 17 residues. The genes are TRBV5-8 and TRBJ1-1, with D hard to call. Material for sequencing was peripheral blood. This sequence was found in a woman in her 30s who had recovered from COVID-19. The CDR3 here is CASRRQLGRGSATEAFF. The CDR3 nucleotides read TGTGCCAGCCGTCGTCAGCTAGGGAGAGGGTCGGCCACTGAAGCTTTCTTT.